The rows below give T cell receptor beta chains drawn from one sample of a study of T cells in tuberculosis. This table comes from immunoSEQ multiplex PCR, and its TCRdb copy is limited to in-frame clones, with some not included. This sample has roughly 28,000 clones, with approximately 93% found just once. Sequencing used PBMCs. These receptor sequences come from a donor aged 5-35 years with latent tuberculosis or without tuberculosis infection. Both conserved end residues are part of each CDR3. The D gene is left open where the match is weak. The listing skips clone size in some rows; elsewhere it reads once, few, many or a size class.

cdr3_nt | cdr3_aa | clone_size | j_call | v_call | d_call
TGCAGCGTTTCCTTGGCGGGCTACACTGAAGCTTTCTTT | CSVSLAGYTEAFF | once | TRBJ1-1 | TRBV29-1 | -
TGTGCCAGCAGCTTAGGAGGGGACATCAGCTATCAGCCCCAGCATTTT | CASSLGGDISYQPQHF | - | TRBJ1-5 | TRBV7-2 | -
TGCGCCAGCAGCCAACTGACAGGGGGCGTCTATGGCTACACCTTC | CASSQLTGGVYGYTF | - | TRBJ1-2 | TRBV4-1 | TRBD1
TGTGCCAGCAGCTCGGCTGGAGGTACCATGAACACTGAAGCTTTCTTT | CASSSAGGTMNTEAFF | - | TRBJ1-1 | TRBV5-4 | -
TGCGCCAGCAGCCAAGTTCCTAGCGGGTCCGGGGAGCTGTTTTTT | CASSQVPSGSGELFF | - | TRBJ2-2 | TRBV4-1 | TRBD2
TGTGCCAGCAGTTCCAAGCGGGGGAGCCCCTACGAGCAGTACTTC | CASSSKRGSPYEQYF | - | TRBJ2-7 | TRBV28 | TRBD2
TGTGCCAGCAGCCCAGCAGTCGGGACAGGGGGATCCTCAGATACGCAGTATTTT | CASSPAVGTGGSSDTQYF | - | TRBJ2-3 | TRBV11-2 | TRBD1
TGTGCCAGCAGCTTGCCAGATCAAGAGACCCAGTACTTC | CASSLPDQETQYF | - | TRBJ2-5 | TRBV5-6 | -
TGTGCCAGCAGCTTTGTAACGGGGGGGGCAGATACGCAGTATTTT | CASSFVTGGADTQYF | once | TRBJ2-3 | TRBV11-2 | TRBD2
TGCGCCAGCAGCCAGTGGAGAGGGGAGACCCAGTACTTC | CASSQWRGETQYF | - | TRBJ2-5 | TRBV4-1 | -
TGTGCCAGCAGCTCCAGGGGTGAAGCTTTCTTT | CASSSRGEAFF | - | TRBJ1-1 | TRBV28 | -
TGTGCCAGCAGTGAAGTAGGGGCCCTCTTGAATCAGCCCCAGCATTTT | CASSEVGALLNQPQHF | - | TRBJ1-5 | TRBV2 | -
TGTGCCAGCAGCCTTATTACAGGGGAATTTAGCACAGATACGCAGTATTTT | CASSLITGEFSTDTQYF | - | TRBJ2-3 | TRBV4-2 | TRBD1
TGTGCCAGCAGTTTATGGGGGACTGCTAGCACAGATACGCAGTATTTT | CASSLWGTASTDTQYF | - | TRBJ2-3 | TRBV28 | -
TGTGCCAGTAGTACCCCCTCTGAAGCTTTCTTT | CASSTPSEAFF | - | TRBJ1-1 | TRBV19 | -
TGTGCCAGCAGTTGGGGTGGGGAGAACTATGGCTACACCTTC | CASSWGGENYGYTF | - | TRBJ1-2 | TRBV7-9 | -
TGTGCCAGCAGCTTACAGGGTGGAAACACCATATATTTT | CASSLQGGNTIYF | - | TRBJ1-3 | TRBV5-5 | -
TGTGCCAGCAGCCGACTAGCGGGGGGGAGCACAGATACGCAGTATTTT | CASSRLAGGSTDTQYF | - | TRBJ2-3 | TRBV7-3 | TRBD2
TGTGCCAGCAGACCCCCCGGGGGTTCTGAGACCCAGTACTTC | CASRPPGGSETQYF | - | TRBJ2-5 | TRBV28 | -
TGTGCCAGCAGTGTACCGGGACAGAGTACCGAAGCTTTCTTT | CASSVPGQSTEAFF | once | TRBJ1-1 | TRBV27 | TRBD1
TGTGCCAGCAGCTCCGCGTGGAGTAACTATGGCTACACCTTC | CASSSAWSNYGYTF | - | TRBJ1-2 | TRBV11-3 | -
TGTGCCAGCAGCTTGACAGGACGGGGGAATATTCGGAATCAGCCCCAGCATTTT | CASSLTGRGNIRNQPQHF | once | TRBJ1-5 | TRBV5-4 | -
TGTGCCAGCAGTAGCGGGGGGAACACCGGGGAGCTGTTTTTT | CASSSGGNTGELFF | - | TRBJ2-2 | TRBV6-5 | TRBD2
TGCGCCAGCAGCTTGTTTGTTCAGGGAAGAACAGATACGCAGTATTTT | CASSLFVQGRTDTQYF | once | TRBJ2-3 | TRBV5-1 | -
TGTGCCAGCGGACAGGGACTAAGCAATCAGCCCCAGCATTTT | CASGQGLSNQPQHF | - | TRBJ1-5 | TRBV2 | TRBD1
TGTGCCAGCAGTTTCCGCGGGAGGGCCGTAGATACGCAGTATTTT | CASSFRGRAVDTQYF | - | TRBJ2-3 | TRBV7-9 | TRBD2
TGTGCCAGCAGTTTAGTAGGTGAGGAAGGACAGATGTGGGGCTACACCTTC | CASSLVGEEGQMWGYTF | - | TRBJ1-2 | TRBV28 | -
TGTGCCAGCAGCTCACTAGCGGGAGGGAGCACAGATACGCAGTATTTT | CASSSLAGGSTDTQYF | - | TRBJ2-3 | TRBV7-8 | TRBD2
TGTGCCAGCAGCTCGGGACAGGGGGCGCGTGAGCAGTACTTC | CASSSGQGAREQYF | - | TRBJ2-7 | TRBV2 | TRBD1
TGTGCCAGCAGTTTTAAAACGGAGACTGAAGCTTTCTTT | CASSFKTETEAFF | - | TRBJ1-1 | TRBV6-5 | -
TGTGCCAGCAGCGTAAGGACTAGCGGGGGCTCCTACAATGAGCAGTTCTTC | CASSVRTSGGSYNEQFF | - | TRBJ2-1 | TRBV9 | TRBD2
TGTGCCAGCAGCGTAGTAAGGCTAGTAAAGGTCAATGAGCAGTTCTTC | CASSVVRLVKVNEQFF | - | TRBJ2-1 | TRBV9 | -
TGTGCCAGCATTCCGGGACAGGGCTACGAGCAGTACTTC | CASIPGQGYEQYF | - | TRBJ2-7 | TRBV28 | TRBD1
TGTGCCAGCAGTTTAGAGACAGGGCCATATGGCTACACCTTC | CASSLETGPYGYTF | - | TRBJ1-2 | TRBV6-1 | TRBD1
TGTGCCAGCAGTCCTGGGGACAGAATTAACTATGGCTACACCTTC | CASSPGDRINYGYTF | - | TRBJ1-2 | TRBV28 | TRBD1
TGCGCCAGCAGCCAAGAACAGTCCCGACATAATTCACCCCTCCACTTT | CASSQEQSRHNSPLHF | - | TRBJ1-6 | TRBV4-1 | -
TGTGCCAGCAGTCAATTCCCGGGGAACACTGAAGCTTTCTTT | CASSQFPGNTEAFF | few | TRBJ1-1 | TRBV28 | -
TGCGCCAGCAGCCAAGATCGGGGGGGCAATGAGCAGTTCTTC | CASSQDRGGNEQFF | few | TRBJ2-1 | TRBV4-3 | TRBD2
TGTGCCAGCAGCGGGGCCCAGGCCACTGAAGCTTTCTTT | CASSGAQATEAFF | - | TRBJ1-1 | TRBV9 | -
TGTGCCAGCAGCTTGTGGGAGACAGGACGTTATAATTCACCCCTCCACTTT | CASSLWETGRYNSPLHF | - | TRBJ1-6 | TRBV5-6 | -
TGTGCCAGCAGCCAAACCAACGACAGGGGGCGCCGAGGTGGCTACACCTTC | CASSQTNDRGRRGGYTF | - | TRBJ1-2 | TRBV4-2 | TRBD1
TGTGCCAGCAGTGGGATGGACAGGGGTAATTCACCCCTCCACTTT | CASSGMDRGNSPLHF | - | TRBJ1-6 | TRBV2 | TRBD1
TGTGCCAGCAGCTTAGGACCGGCGGGTACGCAGTATTTT | CASSLGPAGTQYF | - | TRBJ2-3 | TRBV11-2 | -
TGTGCCAGCAGCTTGATAGGGGTCGAGCAGTACTTC | CASSLIGVEQYF | - | TRBJ2-7 | TRBV5-6 | -
TGTGCCAGCAGCTTAGGGGACAGGGGGAATCAGCCCCAGCATTTT | CASSLGDRGNQPQHF | - | TRBJ1-5 | TRBV11-2 | TRBD1
TGTGCCAGCACTCCGGAGGGCGGGGGGACAGATACGCAGTATTTT | CASTPEGGGTDTQYF | - | TRBJ2-3 | TRBV2 | TRBD2
TGCGCCAGCAGCTCCCGGGACAGTAGCACAGATACGCAGTATTTT | CASSSRDSSTDTQYF | - | TRBJ2-3 | TRBV23-1 | TRBD1
TGCAGCGTTGACGGGACAGGGGGCACAGATACGCAGTATTTT | CSVDGTGGTDTQYF | - | TRBJ2-3 | TRBV29-1 | TRBD1
TGCGCCAGCAGCTTGTCTCCCACGACAGTTAATGACAAACTGTTTTTT | CASSLSPTTVNDKLFF | - | TRBJ1-4 | TRBV5-1 | -
TGTGCCAGTAGCCGGGTAGAGCAGGGCGGGGAGCTGTTTTTT | CASSRVEQGGELFF | - | TRBJ2-2 | TRBV19 | -
TGCAGCGTTGAGGTAGCCTACAATGAGCAGTTCTTC | CSVEVAYNEQFF | - | TRBJ2-1 | TRBV29-1 | -
TGTGCCAGCAGCCCGGGACTAGCGGGGGAGAAGCAAGAGACCCAGTACTTC | CASSPGLAGEKQETQYF | once | TRBJ2-5 | TRBV4-2 | TRBD2
TGTGCCAGCAGCTTGCTAGCGGGAGGGTCTAGGGAAGAGACCCAGTACTTC | CASSLLAGGSREETQYF | once | TRBJ2-5 | TRBV5-4 | TRBD2
TGTGCCAGCAGTTACGGAGGGAAACTCGACCCCCTCCACTTT | CASSYGGKLDPLHF | - | TRBJ1-6 | TRBV6-5 | -
TGTGCCAGCAGCTTGGTTATCGGGCAGGGTGGGGATGAGCAGTTCTTC | CASSLVIGQGGDEQFF | few | TRBJ2-1 | TRBV5-6 | -